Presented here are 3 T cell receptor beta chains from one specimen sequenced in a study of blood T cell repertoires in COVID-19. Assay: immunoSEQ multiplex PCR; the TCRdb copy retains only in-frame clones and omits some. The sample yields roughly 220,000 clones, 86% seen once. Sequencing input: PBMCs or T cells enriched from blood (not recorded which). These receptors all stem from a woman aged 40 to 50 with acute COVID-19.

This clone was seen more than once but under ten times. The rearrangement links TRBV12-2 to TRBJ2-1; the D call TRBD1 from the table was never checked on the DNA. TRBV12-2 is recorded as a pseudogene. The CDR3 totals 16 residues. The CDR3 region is CASDSVGGRYYNEQFF. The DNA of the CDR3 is TGTGCAAGTGACTCGGTTGGGGGCAGGTACTACAATGAGCAGTTCTTC.

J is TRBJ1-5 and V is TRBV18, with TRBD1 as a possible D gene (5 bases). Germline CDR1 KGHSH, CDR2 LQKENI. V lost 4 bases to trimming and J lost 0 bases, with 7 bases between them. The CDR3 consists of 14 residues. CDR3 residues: CASSQGNSNQPQHF. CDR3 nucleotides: TGTGCCAGCTCACAGGGGAATAGCAATCAGCCCCAGCATTTT.

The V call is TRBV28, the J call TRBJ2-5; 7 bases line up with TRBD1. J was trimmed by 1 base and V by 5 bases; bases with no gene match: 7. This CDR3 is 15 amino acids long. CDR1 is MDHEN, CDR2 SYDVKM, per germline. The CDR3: CASSPRDSLQETQYF. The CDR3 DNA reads TGTGCCAGCAGTCCCCGGGACAGCCTCCAAGAGACCCAGTACTTC. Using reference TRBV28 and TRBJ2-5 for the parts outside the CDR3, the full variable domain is DVKVTQSSRYLVKRTGEKVFLECVQDMDHENMFWYRQDPGLGLRLIYFSYDVKMKEKGDIPEGYSVSREKKERFSLILESASTNQTSMYLCASSPRDSLQETQYFGPGTRLLVL.